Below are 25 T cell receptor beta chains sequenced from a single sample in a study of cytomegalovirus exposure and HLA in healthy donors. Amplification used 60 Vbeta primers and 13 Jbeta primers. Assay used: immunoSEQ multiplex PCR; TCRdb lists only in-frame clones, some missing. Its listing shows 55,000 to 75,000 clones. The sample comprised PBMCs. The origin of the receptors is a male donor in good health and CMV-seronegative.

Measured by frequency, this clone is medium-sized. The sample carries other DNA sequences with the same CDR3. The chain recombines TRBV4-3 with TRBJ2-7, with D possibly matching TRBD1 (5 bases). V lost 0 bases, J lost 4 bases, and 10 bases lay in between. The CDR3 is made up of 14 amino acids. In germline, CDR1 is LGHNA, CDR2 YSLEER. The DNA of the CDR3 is TGCGCCAGCAGCCAAGATAGGGCAGGGTACGAGCAGTACTTC. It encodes CASSQDRAGYEQYF.

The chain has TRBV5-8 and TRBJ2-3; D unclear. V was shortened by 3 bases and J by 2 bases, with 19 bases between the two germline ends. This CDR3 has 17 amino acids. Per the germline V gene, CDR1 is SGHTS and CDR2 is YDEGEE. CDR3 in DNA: TGTGCCAGCAGCTCCACCCGGTCCTCTAGATCCACAGATACGCAGTATTTT. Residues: CASSSTRSSRSTDTQYF.

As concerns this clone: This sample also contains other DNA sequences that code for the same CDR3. The DNA for the CDR3 is TGTGCCAGCAGTCTTGGACAGGGAGGTTCACCCCTCCACTTT. Translation gives CASSLGQGGSPLHF. This rearrangement joins TRBV6-5 to TRBJ1-6; 8 bases fit TRBD1. J gave up 9 bases and V 5 bases, and 6 bases lay outside the gene matches. The CDR3 sequence is 14 residues long. Germline lookup yields CDR1 MNHEY and CDR2 SVGAGI.

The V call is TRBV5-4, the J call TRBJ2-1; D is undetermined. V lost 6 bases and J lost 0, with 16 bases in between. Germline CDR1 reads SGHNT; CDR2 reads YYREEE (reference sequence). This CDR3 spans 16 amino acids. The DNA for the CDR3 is TGTGCCAGCACCTCGTTTGAGAGAAGCTCCTACAATGAGCAGTTCTTC. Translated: CASTSFERSSYNEQFF.

This chain's CDR3 is CASRKRETSTDTQYF. The CDR3 nucleotides are TGTGCCAGCAGAAAGCGGGAGACTAGCACAGATACGCAGTATTTT. The chain joins TRBV27 to TRBJ2-3; the match to TRBD2 covers 8 bases. This CDR3 has 15 amino acids. Per germline, CDR1 MNHEY and CDR2 SMNVEV (reference sequence). V gave up 6 bases and J gave up 0 bases; unmatched junction bases: 5.

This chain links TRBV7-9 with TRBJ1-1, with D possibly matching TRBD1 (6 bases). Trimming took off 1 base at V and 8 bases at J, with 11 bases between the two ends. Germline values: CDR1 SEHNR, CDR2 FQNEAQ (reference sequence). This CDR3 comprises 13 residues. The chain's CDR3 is CASSLGTDCEAFF. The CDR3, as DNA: TGTGCCAGCAGCTTAGGGACAGACTGCGAAGCTTTCTTT.

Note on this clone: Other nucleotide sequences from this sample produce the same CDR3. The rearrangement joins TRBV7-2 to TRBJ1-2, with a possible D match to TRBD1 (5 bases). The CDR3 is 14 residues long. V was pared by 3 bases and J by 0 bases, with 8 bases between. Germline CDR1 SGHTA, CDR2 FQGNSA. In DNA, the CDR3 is TGTGCCAGCAGCTTGTCAGGGTCTAACTATGGCTACACCTTC. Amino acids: CASSLSGSNYGYTF. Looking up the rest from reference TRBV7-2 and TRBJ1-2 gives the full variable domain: GAGVSQSPSNKVTEKGKDVELRCDPISGHTALYWYRQSLGQGLEFLIYFQGNSAPDKSGLPSDRFSAERTGGSVSTLTIQRTQQEDSAVYLCASSLSGSNYGYTFGSGTRLTVV.

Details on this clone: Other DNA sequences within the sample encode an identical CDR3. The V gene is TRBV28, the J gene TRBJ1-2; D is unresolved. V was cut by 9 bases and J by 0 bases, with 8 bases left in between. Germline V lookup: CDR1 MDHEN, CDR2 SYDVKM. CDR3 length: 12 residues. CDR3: CASSAANYGYTF. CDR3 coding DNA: TGTGCCAGTTCCGCGGCTAACTATGGCTACACCTTC.

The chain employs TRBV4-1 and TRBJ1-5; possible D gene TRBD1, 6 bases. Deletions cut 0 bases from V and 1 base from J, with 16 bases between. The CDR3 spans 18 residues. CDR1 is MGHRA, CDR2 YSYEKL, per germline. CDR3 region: CASSQDLGGGGSNQPQHF. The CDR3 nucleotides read TGCGCCAGCAGCCAAGATCTCGGGGGAGGGGGAAGCAATCAGCCCCAGCATTTT.

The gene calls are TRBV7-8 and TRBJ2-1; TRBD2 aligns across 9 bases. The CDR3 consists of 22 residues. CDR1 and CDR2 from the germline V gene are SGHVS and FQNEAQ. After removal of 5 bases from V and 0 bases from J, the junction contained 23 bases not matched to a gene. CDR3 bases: TGTGCCAGCAGCCGGCCTCTAACTAGCGGGCTAAGGCTGGGGAGCTCCTACAATGAGCAGTTCTTC. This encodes CASSRPLTSGLRLGSSYNEQFF. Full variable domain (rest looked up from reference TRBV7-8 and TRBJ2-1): GAGVSQSPRYKVAKRGQDVALRCDPISGHVSLFWYQQALGQGPEFLTYFQNEAQLDKSGLPSDRFFAERPEGSVSTLKIQRTQQEDSAVYLCASSRPLTSGLRLGSSYNEQFFGPGTRLTVL.

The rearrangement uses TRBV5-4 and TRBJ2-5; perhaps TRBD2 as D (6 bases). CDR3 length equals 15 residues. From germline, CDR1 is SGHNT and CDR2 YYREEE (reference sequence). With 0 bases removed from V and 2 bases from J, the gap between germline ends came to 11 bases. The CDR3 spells CASSLAGVLQETQYF. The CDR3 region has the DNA TGTGCCAGCAGCTTGGCGGGGGTTCTTCAAGAGACCCAGTACTTC.

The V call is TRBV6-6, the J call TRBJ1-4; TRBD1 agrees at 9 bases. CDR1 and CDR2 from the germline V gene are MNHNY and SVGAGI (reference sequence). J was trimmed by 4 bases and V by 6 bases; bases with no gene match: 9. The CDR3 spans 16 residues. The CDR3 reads CASSPGQGLVNEKLFF. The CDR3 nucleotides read TGTGCCAGCAGCCCAGGACAGGGGCTAGTTAATGAAAAACTGTTTTTT.

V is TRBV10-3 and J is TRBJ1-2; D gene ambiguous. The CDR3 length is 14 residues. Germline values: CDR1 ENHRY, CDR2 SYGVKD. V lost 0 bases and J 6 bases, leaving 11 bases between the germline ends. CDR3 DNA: TGTGCCATCAGTGAGTCGAGAGCGGTAGATGGCTACACCTTC. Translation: CAISESRAVDGYTF.

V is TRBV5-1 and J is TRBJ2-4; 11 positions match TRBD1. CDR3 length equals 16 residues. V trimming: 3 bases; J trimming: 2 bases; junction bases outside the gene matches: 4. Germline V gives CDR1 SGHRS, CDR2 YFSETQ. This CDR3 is CASSSGQGATKNIQYF. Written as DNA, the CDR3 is TGCGCCAGCAGCTCCGGACAGGGGGCGACCAAAAACATTCAGTACTTC.

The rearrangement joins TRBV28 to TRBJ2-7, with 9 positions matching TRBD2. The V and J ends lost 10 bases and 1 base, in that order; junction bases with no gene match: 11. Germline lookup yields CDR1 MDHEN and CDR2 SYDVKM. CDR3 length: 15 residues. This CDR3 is CATRGAGGPSYEQYF. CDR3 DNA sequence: TGTGCCACCCGTGGAGCGGGGGGCCCTTCCTACGAGCAGTACTTC.

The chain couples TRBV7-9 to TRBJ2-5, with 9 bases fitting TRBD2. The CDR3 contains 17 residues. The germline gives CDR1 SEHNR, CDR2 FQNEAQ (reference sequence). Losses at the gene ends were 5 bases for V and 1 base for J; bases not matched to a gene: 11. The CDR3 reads CASSRGLAGIIQETQYF. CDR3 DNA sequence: TGTGCCAGCAGCCGAGGCCTAGCGGGGATCATCCAAGAGACCCAGTACTTC.

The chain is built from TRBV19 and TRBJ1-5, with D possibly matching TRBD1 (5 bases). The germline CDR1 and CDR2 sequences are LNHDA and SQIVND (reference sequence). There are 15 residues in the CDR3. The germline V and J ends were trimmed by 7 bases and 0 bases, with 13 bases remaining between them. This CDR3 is CASKGVWGSNQPQHF. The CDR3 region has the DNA TGTGCCAGTAAAGGGGTTTGGGGTAGCAATCAGCCCCAGCATTTT.

CDR3 in amino acids: CASSLAGAEQETQYF. DNA for the CDR3: TGTGCCAGCAGTTTAGCGGGGGCGGAACAAGAGACCCAGTACTTC. The genes are TRBV28 and TRBJ2-5; a weak D match, TRBD2 (7 bases). V was shortened by 2 bases and J by 2 bases, with 12 bases between the two germline ends. The CDR3 contains 15 residues. The germline V gene encodes CDR1 MDHEN and CDR2 SYDVKM.

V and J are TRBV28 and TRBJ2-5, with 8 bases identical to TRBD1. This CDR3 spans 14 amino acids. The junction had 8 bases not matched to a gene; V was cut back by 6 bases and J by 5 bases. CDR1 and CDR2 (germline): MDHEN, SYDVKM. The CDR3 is CASSPPGGVETQYF. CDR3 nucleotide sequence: TGTGCCAGCAGCCCCCCAGGGGGCGTGGAGACCCAGTACTTC.

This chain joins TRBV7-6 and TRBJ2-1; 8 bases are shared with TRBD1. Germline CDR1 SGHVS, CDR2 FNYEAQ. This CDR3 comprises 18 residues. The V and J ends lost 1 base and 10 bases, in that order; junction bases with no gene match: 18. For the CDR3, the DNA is TGTGCCAGCAGCTTAGAGGCGGGGCGGCAGGGGGCGACTAGGGAGCAGTTCTTC. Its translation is CASSLEAGRQGATREQFF.

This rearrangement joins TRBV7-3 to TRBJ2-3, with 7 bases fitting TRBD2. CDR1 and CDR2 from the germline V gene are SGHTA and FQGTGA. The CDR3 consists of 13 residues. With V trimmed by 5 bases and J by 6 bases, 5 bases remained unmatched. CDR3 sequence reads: CASSPGLYDTQYF. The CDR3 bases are TGTGCCAGCAGCCCGGGACTATACGATACGCAGTATTTT.

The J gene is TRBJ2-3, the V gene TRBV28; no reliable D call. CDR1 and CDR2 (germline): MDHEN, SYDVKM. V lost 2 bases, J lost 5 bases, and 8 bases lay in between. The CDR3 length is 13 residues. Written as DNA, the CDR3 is TGTGCCAGCAGTTTAGCTGGGCAAGATACGCAGTATTTT. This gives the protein CASSLAGQDTQYF.

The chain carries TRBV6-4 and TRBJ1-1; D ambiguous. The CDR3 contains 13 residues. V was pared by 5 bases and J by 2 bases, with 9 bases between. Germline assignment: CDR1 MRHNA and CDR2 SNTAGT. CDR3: CASSTNLNTEAFF. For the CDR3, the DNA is TGTGCCAGCAGTACTAATTTAAACACTGAAGCTTTCTTT.

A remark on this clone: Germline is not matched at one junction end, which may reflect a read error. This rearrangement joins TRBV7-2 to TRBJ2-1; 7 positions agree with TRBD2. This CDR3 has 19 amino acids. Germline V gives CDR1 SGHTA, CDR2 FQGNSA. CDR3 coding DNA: TGTGCCAGCAACCCATGGAGGGCTAGCGGTCCAAGCTCCGACAATGAGCAGTTCTTC. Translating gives CASNPWRASGPSSDNEQFF.

CDR3 DNA: TGTGCCAGCAGCTCGGACACGTATAATTCACCCCTCCACTTT. This translates into CASSSDTYNSPLHF. The V and J genes are TRBV7-9 and TRBJ1-6; D might be TRBD1 (5 bases). CDR1 and CDR2 from the germline V gene are SEHNR and FQNEAQ (reference sequence). Trimming cost V 4 bases and J 4 bases, with 8 bases left between them. CDR3 length: 14 amino acids.